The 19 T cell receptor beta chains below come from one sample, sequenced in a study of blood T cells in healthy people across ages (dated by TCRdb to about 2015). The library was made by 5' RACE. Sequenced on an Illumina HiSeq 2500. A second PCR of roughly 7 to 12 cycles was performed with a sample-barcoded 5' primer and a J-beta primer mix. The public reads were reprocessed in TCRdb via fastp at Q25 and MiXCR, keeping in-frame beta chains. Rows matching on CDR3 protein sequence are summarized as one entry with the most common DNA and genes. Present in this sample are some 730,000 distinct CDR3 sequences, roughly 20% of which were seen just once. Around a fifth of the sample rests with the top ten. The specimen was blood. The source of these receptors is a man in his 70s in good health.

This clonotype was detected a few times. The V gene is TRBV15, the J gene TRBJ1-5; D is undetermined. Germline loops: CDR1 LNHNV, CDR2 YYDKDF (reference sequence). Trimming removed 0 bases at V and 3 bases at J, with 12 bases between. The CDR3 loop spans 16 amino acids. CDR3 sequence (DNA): TGTGCCACCAGCAGAGAGACGGGGAATATCAATCAGCCCCAGCATTTT. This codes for CATSRETGNINQPQHF.

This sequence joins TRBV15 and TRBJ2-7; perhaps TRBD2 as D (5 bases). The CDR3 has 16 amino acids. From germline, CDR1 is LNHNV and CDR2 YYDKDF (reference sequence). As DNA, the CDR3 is TGTGCCACCAGCAGAGATCGGGAACACATCTTCTACGAGCAGTGCGTC. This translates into CATSRDREHIFYEQCV.

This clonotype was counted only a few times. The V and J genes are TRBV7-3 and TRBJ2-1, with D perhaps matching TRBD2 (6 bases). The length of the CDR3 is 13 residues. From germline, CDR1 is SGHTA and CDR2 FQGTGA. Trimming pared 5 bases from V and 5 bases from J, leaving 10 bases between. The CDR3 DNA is TGTGCCAGCAGCGAGGGACTTAACAATGAGCAGTTCTTC. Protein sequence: CASSEGLNNEQFF.

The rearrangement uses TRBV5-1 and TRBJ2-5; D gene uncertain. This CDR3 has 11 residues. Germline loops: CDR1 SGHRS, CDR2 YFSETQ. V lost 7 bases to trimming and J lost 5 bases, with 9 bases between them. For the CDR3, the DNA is TGCGCCAGCCAAGGGCGGGAGACCCAGTACTTC. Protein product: CASQGRETQYF.

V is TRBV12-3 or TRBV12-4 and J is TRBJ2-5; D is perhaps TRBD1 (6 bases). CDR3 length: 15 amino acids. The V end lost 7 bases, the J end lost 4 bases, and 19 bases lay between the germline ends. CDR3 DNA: TGTGCCAGCACCAGTCAGGGGTTCTTTGGAGAGACCCAGTACTTC. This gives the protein CASTSQGFFGETQYF.

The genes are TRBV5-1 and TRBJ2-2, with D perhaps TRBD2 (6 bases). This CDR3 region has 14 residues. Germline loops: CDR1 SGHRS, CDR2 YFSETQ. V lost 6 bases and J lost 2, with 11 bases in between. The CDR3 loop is CASTLEGNTGELFF. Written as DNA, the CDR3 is TGCGCCAGCACTCTGGAGGGTAACACCGGGGAGCTGTTTTTT. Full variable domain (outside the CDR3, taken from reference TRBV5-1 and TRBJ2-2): KAGVTQTPRYLIKTRGQQVTLSCSPISGHRSVSWYQQTPGQGLQFLFEYFSETQRNKGNFPGRFSGRQFSNSRSEMNVSTLELGDSALYLCASTLEGNTGELFFGEGSRLTVL.

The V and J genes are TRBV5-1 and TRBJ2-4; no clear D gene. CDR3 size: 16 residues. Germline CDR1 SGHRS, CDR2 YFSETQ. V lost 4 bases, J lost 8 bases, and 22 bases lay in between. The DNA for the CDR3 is TGCGCCAGCAGCCCGTTCGAAGGCAGGTCAAGGGACATTCAGTACTTC. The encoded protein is CASSPFEGRSRDIQYF.

For the CDR3, the DNA is TGTGCCAGCCAACTTACACAGGGGAATCAGCCCCAGCATTTT. It is translated as CASQLTQGNQPQHF. This chain connects TRBV6-2 or TRBV6-3 to TRBJ1-5; 7 nucleotides align to TRBD1. CDR1 and CDR2 from the germline V gene are MNHEY and SVGEGT. This CDR3 has 14 residues. J gave up 4 bases and V 8 bases, and 8 bases lay outside the gene matches.

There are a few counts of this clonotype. The CDR3 bases are TGTGCCAGCAGCTTACGGGTAGCGGGAGGGCCTAGCTACAATGAGCAGTTCTTC. Translation gives CASSLRVAGGPSYNEQFF. The chain is built from TRBV7-8 and TRBJ2-1; 11 nucleotides align to TRBD2. Germline V gene lookup returns CDR1 SGHVS and CDR2 FQNEAQ. Germline trimming cut 2 bases from V and 3 bases from J; bases unmatched to any gene: 9. The CDR3 totals 18 residues.

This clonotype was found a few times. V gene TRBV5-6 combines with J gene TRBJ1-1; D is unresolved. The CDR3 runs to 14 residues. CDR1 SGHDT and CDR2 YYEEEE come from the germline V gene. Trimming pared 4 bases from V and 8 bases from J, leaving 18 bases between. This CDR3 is CASSPEAGSFEAFF. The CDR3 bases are TGTGCCAGCAGCCCGGAGGCAGGATCCTTCGAAGCTTTCTTT.

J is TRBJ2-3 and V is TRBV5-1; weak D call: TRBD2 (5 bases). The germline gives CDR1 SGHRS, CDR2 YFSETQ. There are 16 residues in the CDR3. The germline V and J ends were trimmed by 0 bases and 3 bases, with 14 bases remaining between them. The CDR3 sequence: CASSLETGYGTDTQYF. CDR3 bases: TGCGCCAGCAGCTTGGAGACGGGGTACGGAACAGATACGCAGTATTTT.

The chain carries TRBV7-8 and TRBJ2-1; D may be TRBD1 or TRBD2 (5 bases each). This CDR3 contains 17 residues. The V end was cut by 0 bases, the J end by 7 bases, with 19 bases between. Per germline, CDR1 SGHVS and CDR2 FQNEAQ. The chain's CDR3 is CASSLAPGANIGNEQFF. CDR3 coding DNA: TGTGCCAGCAGCTTAGCGCCCGGGGCCAATATTGGGAATGAGCAGTTCTTC.

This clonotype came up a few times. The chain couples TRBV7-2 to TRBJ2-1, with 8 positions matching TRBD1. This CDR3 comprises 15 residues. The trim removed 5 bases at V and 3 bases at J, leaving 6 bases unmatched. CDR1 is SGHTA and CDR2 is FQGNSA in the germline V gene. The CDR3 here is CASSPSGQVYNEQFF. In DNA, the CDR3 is TGTGCCAGCAGCCCATCGGGACAGGTCTACAATGAGCAGTTCTTC.

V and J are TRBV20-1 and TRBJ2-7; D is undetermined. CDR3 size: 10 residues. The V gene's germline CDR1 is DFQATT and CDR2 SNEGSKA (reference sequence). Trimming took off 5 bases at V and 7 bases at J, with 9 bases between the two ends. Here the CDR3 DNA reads TGCAGTGCTGGGCGACAAGAGCAGTACTTC. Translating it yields CSAGRQEQYF.

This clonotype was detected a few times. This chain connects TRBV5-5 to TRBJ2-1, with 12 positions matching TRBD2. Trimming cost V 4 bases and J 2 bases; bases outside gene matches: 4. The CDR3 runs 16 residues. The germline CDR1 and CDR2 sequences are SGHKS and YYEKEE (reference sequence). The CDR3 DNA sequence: TGTGCCAGCAGCGGGACTAGCGGGTACGCCTACAATGAGCAGTTCTTC. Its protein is CASSGTSGYAYNEQFF.

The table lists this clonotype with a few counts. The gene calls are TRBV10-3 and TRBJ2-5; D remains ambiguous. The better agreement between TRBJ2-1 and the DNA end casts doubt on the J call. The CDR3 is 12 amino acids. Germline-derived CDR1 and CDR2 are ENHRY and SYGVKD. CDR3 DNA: TGTGCCATCGGGTCCCTTCTATGGGAGCAGTTCTTC. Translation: CAIGSLLWEQFF.

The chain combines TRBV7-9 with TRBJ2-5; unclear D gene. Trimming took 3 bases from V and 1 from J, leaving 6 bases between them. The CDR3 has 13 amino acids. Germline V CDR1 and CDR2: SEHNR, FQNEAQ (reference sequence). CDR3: CASSFSTQETQYF. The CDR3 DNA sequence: TGTGCCAGCAGCTTCAGCACCCAAGAGACCCAGTACTTC.

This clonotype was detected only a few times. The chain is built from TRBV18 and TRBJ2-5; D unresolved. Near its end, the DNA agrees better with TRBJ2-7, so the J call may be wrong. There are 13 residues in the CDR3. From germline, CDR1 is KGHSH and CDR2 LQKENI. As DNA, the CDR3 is TGTGCCAGCTCACCGAGACCCACCCCCGAGCAGTACTTC. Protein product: CASSPRPTPEQYF.

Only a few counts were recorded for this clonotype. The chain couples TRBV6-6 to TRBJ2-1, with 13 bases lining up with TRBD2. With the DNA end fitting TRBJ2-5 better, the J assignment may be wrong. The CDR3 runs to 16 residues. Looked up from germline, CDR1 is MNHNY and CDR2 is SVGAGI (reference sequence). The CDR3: CASSSTSGGVLETQYF. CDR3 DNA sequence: TGTGCCAGCAGTTCAACTAGCGGGGGGGTCTTAGAGACCCAGTACTTC.